This T cell receptor (beta chain) appears in the sequencing data of a study of human T cells and chemical hapten exposure. Study-wide results and limits: DPC sensitization produced no change in TCRs with frequency above 1 in 1000.

TCRdb redid the calling of the RACE reads with MiXCR, one entry per CDR3 protein. The repertoire has 300,000 to 400,000 distinct CDR3 sequences, approximately 5.1% of them found once; the top ten carry 2.5% to 3%. Germline-derived CDR1 and CDR2 are SGHKS and YYEKEE (reference sequence). Trimming at V came to 4 bases and at J to 6 bases, leaving 12 bases not matched to a gene. CDR3 length: 16 residues. Points on this clonotype: Its antigen is not known.

Time point specified: pre-sensitization, week 0. Treatment noted: therapeutic diphenylcyclopropenone sensitization with weekly scalp DPC. This sample comprised whole blood, obtained in connection with sensitization to the hapten diphenylcyclopropenone (DPC). The receptor's source is a woman aged 50 to 60 with alopecia areata. Some clones in this sample may be carry-over from other donors' samples. The gene calls are TRBV5-5 and TRBJ1-1; 10 nucleotides line up with TRBD1. The CDR3 DNA reads TGTGCCAGCAGCCTTCGCGGGACAGGGGCTGGATCTGAAGCTTTCTTT. Translation: CASSLRGTGAGSEAFF. The full variable domain, rest sourced from reference TRBV5-5 and TRBJ1-1, is DAGVTQSPTHLIKTRGQQVTLRCSPISGHKSVSWYQQVLGQGPQFIFQYYEKEERGRGNFPDRFSARQFPNYSSELNVNALLLGDSALYLCASSLRGTGAGSEAFFGQGTRLTVV.